This TCR beta chain was sequenced during a study of blood T cell repertoires in COVID-19. TCRdb's copy holds only in-frame clones and misses some; the assay was immunoSEQ multiplex PCR. The table includes 250,000 to 300,000 clones, approximately 91% detected once. CDR3 length: 13 amino acids. CDR1 SGHRS and CDR2 YFSETQ come from the germline V gene. V shed 4 bases and J shed 5 bases, with 12 bases lying between them. Donors were grouped by their self-reported clinical history. Specimen: PBMCs or T cells enriched from blood (not recorded which). The chain uses TRBV5-1 and TRBJ1-1; no reliable D call. The clonotype originates from a woman in her thirties or forties with acute COVID-19. The chain's CDR3 is CASSEGAGTEAFF. The CDR3 DNA reads as TGCGCCAGCAGCGAGGGAGCGGGGACTGAAGCTTTCTTT.